The 30 T cell receptor beta chains below come from one sample, sequenced in a study of T cell repertoires in ileal Crohn's disease. Assay used: immunoSEQ multiplex PCR; TCRdb lists only in-frame clones, some missing. The profile shows approximately 12,000 clones, around 81% of them singletons. The sequenced material came from ileal tissue. These receptors all come from an adult with Crohn's disease.

The chain is built from TRBV10-2 and TRBJ2-7, with a weak D call TRBD1 (5 bases). Deletions cut 3 bases from V and 7 bases from J, with 16 bases between. The CDR3 runs 14 residues. Germline V gene lookup returns CDR1 WSHSY and CDR2 SAAADI. The CDR3: CASSDQGRTEEQYF. CDR3 DNA sequence: TGCGCCAGCAGTGATCAGGGAAGGACGGAAGAGCAGTACTTC.

The chain links TRBV19 to TRBJ1-4, with 12 bases aligning to TRBD1. Germline CDR1 reads LNHDA; CDR2 reads SQIVND (reference sequence). The V gene end was trimmed by 4 bases and the J gene end by 2 bases; junction bases not matched to a gene: 2. CDR3 size: 16 residues. Written as DNA, the CDR3 is TGTGCCAGTAGTAGGGGACAGGGGGCGACTAATGAAAAACTGTTTTTT. Translated: CASSRGQGATNEKLFF.

The chain combines TRBV6-5 with TRBJ2-7; D is perhaps TRBD1 (5 bases). V lost 4 bases and J 3 bases, leaving 16 bases between the germline ends. Germline V gene sequence: CDR1 MNHEY, CDR2 SVGAGI. This CDR3 contains 15 residues. The CDR3 loop is CASSSTASTVYEQYF. The DNA of the CDR3 is TGTGCCAGCAGTTCCACGGCCTCGACAGTCTACGAGCAGTACTTC.

The chain has TRBV7-9 and TRBJ1-1; D uncertain. V lost 6 bases to trimming and J lost 4 bases, with 12 bases between them. The germline V gene encodes CDR1 SEHNR and CDR2 FQNEAQ (reference sequence). This CDR3 region has 13 residues. In DNA form, the CDR3 reads TGTGCCAGCAGTTGGGTCTCGGGCACTGAAGCTTTCTTT. Protein: CASSWVSGTEAFF. The variable domain in full, with the rest retrieved from reference TRBV7-9 and TRBJ1-1, is DTGVSQNPRHKITKRGQNVTFRCDPISEHNRLYWYRQTLGQGPEFLTYFQNEAQLEKSRLLSDRFSAERPKGSFSTLEIQRTEQGDSAMYLCASSWVSGTEAFFGQGTRLTVV.

This clone has a handful of counts. V gene TRBV5-1 combines with J gene TRBJ2-1, with 9 bases matching TRBD1. V lost 4 bases, J lost 6 bases, and 11 bases stayed unmatched. Germline V gives CDR1 SGHRS, CDR2 YFSETQ. This CDR3 has 16 residues. The CDR3 loop reads CASSGAGGQGFNEQFF. CDR3 sequence (DNA): TGCGCCAGCAGCGGAGCCGGCGGACAGGGGTTCAATGAGCAGTTCTTC.

This rearrangement joins TRBV4-1 to TRBJ2-7, with D tentatively TRBD2 (5 bases). The CDR3 has 15 residues. Trimming removed 3 bases at V and 2 bases at J, with 14 bases between. Germline CDR1 and CDR2: MGHRA and YSYEKL. The CDR3 nucleotides are TGCGCCAGCAGCCAGGATACCGGGATAGCCTACGAGCAGTACTTC. Protein sequence: CASSQDTGIAYEQYF.

This clone has only a few counts. The rearrangement joins TRBV5-1 to TRBJ1-2; TRBD1 might be the D (6 bases). The CDR3 is 17 amino acids. Per germline, CDR1 SGHRS and CDR2 YFSETQ. Trimming took 0 bases from V and 4 from J, leaving 19 bases between them. DNA of the CDR3: TGCGCCAGCAGCTTGGCCGTATCGGGACAAGAACTCTATGGCTACACCTTC. It yields the protein CASSLAVSGQELYGYTF.

V is TRBV30 and J is TRBJ1-1, with 7 bases identical to TRBD1. The CDR3 runs 15 residues. Germline V gene data show CDR1 as GTSNPN and CDR2 as SVGIG (reference sequence). Trimming removed 0 bases from V and 3 bases from J; junction bases left unmatched: 7. The CDR3 is CAWSVMRQGYTEAFF. The CDR3 bases are TGTGCCTGGAGTGTAATGAGACAGGGATACACTGAAGCTTTCTTT.

The V and J genes are TRBV11-2 and TRBJ2-7; the match to TRBD1 covers 10 bases. The CDR3 is made up of 14 amino acids. Trimming at V came to 5 bases and at J to 2 bases, leaving 3 bases not matched to a gene. Looked up from germline, CDR1 is SGHAT and CDR2 is FQNNGV. CDR3 DNA sequence: TGTGCCAGCAGCGGGACAGGGGCGGCCTACGAGCAGTACTTC. Its translation: CASSGTGAAYEQYF.

CDR3 sequence: CASSTGGGETQYF. The CDR3 DNA sequence: TGTGCCAGTAGTACGGGGGGTGGGGAGACCCAGTACTTC. The chain is built from TRBV19 and TRBJ2-5, with 7 bases matching TRBD2. CDR3 length: 13 residues. Trimming took 4 bases from V and 5 from J; bases not matched to a gene: 4. CDR1 is LNHDA and CDR2 is SQIVND in the germline V gene (reference sequence).

The J gene is TRBJ2-5, the V gene TRBV5-1; D may be TRBD2 (6 bases). V lost 4 bases to trimming and J lost 4 bases, with 23 bases between them. From germline, CDR1 is SGHRS and CDR2 YFSETQ. There are 17 residues in the CDR3. The CDR3 bases are TGCGCCAGCAGCCGGGGGAGCCAACTAGTCCCTGGAGAGACCCAGTACTTC. This codes for CASSRGSQLVPGETQYF.

The chain uses TRBV5-1 and TRBJ1-1; possible D gene TRBD1, 6 bases. The CDR3 covers 15 residues. Trimming left V 0 bases short and J 8 bases short, with 17 bases between. The germline V gene encodes CDR1 SGHRS and CDR2 YFSETQ. The CDR3 DNA is TGCGCCAGCAGCTTGGCGGGATCAGGGGCCCCGGAAGCTTTCTTT. It translates to CASSLAGSGAPEAFF.

V is TRBV4-1 and J is TRBJ1-6; a possible D gene is TRBD1 (5 bases). Trimming shortened V by 4 bases and J by 5 bases, and 15 bases separated the two germline ends. CDR1 and CDR2 (germline): MGHRA, YSYEKL. The CDR3 runs to 16 residues. This chain's CDR3 is CASSPLYLGDNSPLHF. As DNA, the CDR3 is TGCGCCAGCAGCCCCCTCTACCTAGGGGATAATTCACCCCTCCACTTT.

This clone came up once. This chain joins TRBV5-4 and TRBJ1-2; the D gene is possibly TRBD1 (6 bases). This CDR3 contains 16 residues. V shed 4 bases and J shed 1 base, with 17 bases lying between them. Germline V gives CDR1 SGHNT, CDR2 YYREEE (reference sequence). The chain's CDR3 is CASSPGGAPVNYGYTF. In DNA, the CDR3 is TGTGCCAGCAGCCCGGGGGGGGCGCCAGTTAACTATGGCTACACCTTC.

This sequence joins TRBV27 and TRBJ1-2; 8 nucleotides match TRBD1. This CDR3 spans 15 amino acids. Unmatched junction bases numbered 9, after V lost 3 bases and J lost 6 bases. Germline CDR1 reads MNHEY; CDR2 reads SMNVEV (reference sequence). The CDR3 here is CASSLRTGLGNGYTF. CDR3 sequence (DNA): TGTGCCAGCAGTTTGAGGACAGGGCTAGGGAATGGCTACACCTTC.

The chain has TRBV25-1 and TRBJ2-5; no reliable D call. The CDR3 covers 15 residues. V was cut by 8 bases and J by 1 base, with 17 bases left in between. Germline V gene sequence: CDR1 MGHDK, CDR2 SYGVNS. The CDR3 DNA reads as TGTGCCAGCCGAGGAGATCCCGCTCCCCAAGAGACCCAGTACTTC. Translated, it gives CASRGDPAPQETQYF.

This chain's CDR3 is CASSPSPAGQLYKQYF. The CDR3 bases are TGTGCCAGCAGCCCCTCGCCAGCGGGGCAGCTTTACAAGCAGTACTTC. The rearrangement links TRBV7-6 to TRBJ2-7, with 7 bases that match TRBD2. Germline V gene lookup returns CDR1 SGHVS and CDR2 FNYEAQ. The CDR3 is 16 residues long. V lost 5 bases to trimming and J lost 8 bases; unmatched junction nucleotides: 18.

The rearrangement links TRBV13 to TRBJ1-2; no reliable D call. Germline values: CDR1 PRHDT, CDR2 FYEKMQ (reference sequence). CDR3 size: 15 residues. V dropped 4 bases and J dropped 4 bases, with 16 bases sitting between them. Written as DNA, the CDR3 is TGTGCCAGCAGCTCCTCGGCATCTCGGGGCTATGGCTACACCTTC. Amino acid sequence: CASSSSASRGYGYTF.

The genes are TRBV7-2 and TRBJ2-7, with TRBD1 matching 9 bases. CDR1 SGHTA and CDR2 FQGNSA come from the germline V gene. V lost 5 bases to trimming and J lost 5 bases; unmatched junction nucleotides: 1. The CDR3 runs 12 residues. Here the CDR3 DNA reads TGTGCCAGCAGCGGACAGGGGAACGAGCAGTACTTC. Amino acid sequence: CASSGQGNEQYF. The full variable domain, rest sourced from reference TRBV7-2 and TRBJ2-7, is GAGVSQSPSNKVTEKGKDVELRCDPISGHTALYWYRQSLGQGLEFLIYFQGNSAPDKSGLPSDRFSAERTGGSVSTLTIQRTQQEDSAVYLCASSGQGNEQYFGPGTRLTVT.

Only one count was recorded for this clone. The V gene is TRBV11-2, the J gene TRBJ1-2; a weak D match, TRBD1 (6 bases). CDR1 and CDR2 (germline): SGHAT, FQNNGV. The CDR3 extends over 15 amino acids. The germline V and J ends were trimmed by 0 bases and 0 bases, with 8 bases remaining between them. CDR3 amino acids: CASSLEYRANYGYTF. CDR3 in DNA: TGTGCCAGCAGCTTAGAGTACAGGGCTAACTATGGCTACACCTTC.

There are a few counts of this clone. V is TRBV6-5 and J is TRBJ1-1; 7 bases are a match to TRBD1. V gave up 2 bases and J gave up 6 bases; unmatched junction bases: 6. CDR1 MNHEY and CDR2 SVGAGI come from the germline V gene. There are 14 residues in the CDR3. The CDR3 is CASSYEQGRAEAFF. CDR3 in DNA: TGTGCCAGCAGTTACGAACAGGGGCGAGCTGAAGCTTTCTTT.

The genes are TRBV15 and TRBJ2-3; D remains unclear. This CDR3 has 16 amino acids. The V end was cut by 0 bases, the J end by 0 bases, with 10 bases between. Germline V lookup: CDR1 LNHNV, CDR2 YYDKDF (reference sequence). CDR3: CATSRDRTASTDTQYF. CDR3 nucleotides: TGTGCCACCAGCAGAGATAGAACTGCTAGCACAGATACGCAGTATTTT.

This clone was seen more than once but under ten times. The chain has TRBV5-1 and TRBJ1-2, with 7 nucleotides matching TRBD1. The CDR3 spans 15 residues. The junction had 9 bases not matched to a gene; V was cut back by 1 base and J by 6 bases. The V gene's germline CDR1 is SGHRS and CDR2 YFSETQ. Here the CDR3 reads CASSLYDRELDGYTF. CDR3 coding DNA: TGCGCCAGCAGCTTGTACGACAGGGAATTGGATGGCTACACCTTC.

This chain connects TRBV9 to TRBJ2-2; a weak D match, TRBD2 (7 bases). Germline V lookup: CDR1 SGDLS, CDR2 YYNGEE. V was cut by 4 bases and J by 0 bases, with 13 bases left in between. This CDR3 has 16 amino acids. The CDR3 loop reads CASSKRGGPNTGELFF. The CDR3 bases are TGTGCCAGCAGCAAGAGGGGGGGGCCGAACACCGGGGAGCTGTTTTTT.

The rearrangement joins TRBV9 to TRBJ1-4, with TRBD1 matching 10 bases. Germline CDR1 and CDR2: SGDLS and YYNGEE. V lost 2 bases and J lost 0; bases outside the gene matches: 7. CDR3 length: 18 residues. CDR3 sequence reads: CASSVRDRGVSTNEKLFF. CDR3 in DNA: TGTGCCAGCAGCGTCCGGGACAGGGGAGTTTCAACTAATGAAAAACTGTTTTTT.

CDR3 nucleotides: TGTGCCAGCAGCGGACCAACTAGCGGCAGCACAGATACGCAGTATTTT. It is translated as CASSGPTSGSTDTQYF. V and J are TRBV7-8 and TRBJ2-3; 8 bases align to TRBD2. The CDR3 totals 16 residues. The trim removed 5 bases at V and 0 bases at J, leaving 7 bases unmatched. The germline gives CDR1 SGHVS, CDR2 FQNEAQ.

This sequence joins TRBV11-3 and TRBJ2-4, with 10 nucleotides matching TRBD1. The CDR3 extends over 15 amino acids. Germline assignment: CDR1 SGHNT and CDR2 YENEEA. Germline trimming cut 5 bases from V and 6 bases from J; bases unmatched to any gene: 7. CDR3 DNA: TGTGCCAGCAGCGCGTCAAGGACAGGGGGAAACATTCAGTACTTC. This gives the protein CASSASRTGGNIQYF.

On this clone itself: One end of the junction does not line up with germline, which may come from a read error. J is TRBJ2-7 and V is TRBV2; possibly TRBD1 for D (5 bases). Germline V gene sequence: CDR1 SNHLY, CDR2 FYNNEI. There are 13 residues in the CDR3. In DNA form, the CDR3 reads TGTGCCAGCAGTGAACTCTACAGGCCCCACCCCTCTTTC. Its translation is CASSELYRPHPSF.

The genes are TRBV16 and TRBJ1-2; perhaps TRBD1 as D (5 bases). This CDR3 region has 14 residues. Trimming left V 4 bases short and J 7 bases short, with 16 bases between. Germline V gene data show CDR1 as KGHSY and CDR2 as FQNENV. CDR3 amino acids: CASSLIKGFSGYTF. CDR3 in DNA: TGTGCCAGCAGCCTAATAAAGGGGTTCAGTGGCTACACCTTC.

The J gene is TRBJ2-7, the V gene TRBV30; 9 bases agree with TRBD1. The germline CDR1 and CDR2 sequences are GTSNPN and SVGIG (reference sequence). This CDR3 has 14 amino acids. V was clipped by 0 bases and J by 0 bases; unmatched bases: 0. CDR3 sequence reads: CAWSVQGASYEQYF. Written as DNA, the CDR3 is TGTGCCTGGAGTGTACAGGGGGCCTCCTACGAGCAGTACTTC.